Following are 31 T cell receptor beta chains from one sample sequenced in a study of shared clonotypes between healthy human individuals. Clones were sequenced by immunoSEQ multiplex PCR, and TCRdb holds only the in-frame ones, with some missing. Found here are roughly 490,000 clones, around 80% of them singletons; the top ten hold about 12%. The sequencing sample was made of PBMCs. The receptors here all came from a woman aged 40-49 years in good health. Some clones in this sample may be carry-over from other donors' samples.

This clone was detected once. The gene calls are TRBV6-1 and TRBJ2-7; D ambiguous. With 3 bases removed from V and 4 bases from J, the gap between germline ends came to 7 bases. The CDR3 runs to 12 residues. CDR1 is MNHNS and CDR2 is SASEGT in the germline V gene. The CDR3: CASSDYSYEQYF. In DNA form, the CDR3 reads TGTGCCAGCAGTGATTATTCGTACGAGCAGTACTTC.

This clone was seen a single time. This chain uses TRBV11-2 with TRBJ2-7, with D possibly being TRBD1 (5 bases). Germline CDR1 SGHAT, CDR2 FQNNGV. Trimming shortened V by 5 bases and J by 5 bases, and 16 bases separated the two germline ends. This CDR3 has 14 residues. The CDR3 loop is CASSLGWGSHEQYF. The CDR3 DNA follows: TGTGCCAGCAGCCTAGGATGGGGCAGCCACGAGCAGTACTTC. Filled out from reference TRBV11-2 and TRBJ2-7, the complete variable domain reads EAGVAQSPRYKIIEKRQSVAFWCNPISGHATLYWYQQILGQGPKLLIQFQNNGVVDDSQLPKDRFSAERLKGVDSTLKIQPAKLEDSAVYLCASSLGWGSHEQYFGPGTRLTVT.

The CDR3 region has the DNA TGTGCCAGCAGCAAGCTAGCGGAGATCAGCTCCTACGAGCAGTACTTC. Protein product: CASSKLAEISSYEQYF. The genes are TRBV7-2 and TRBJ2-7; 7 positions agree with TRBD2. The J segment lost 0 bases and the V segment lost 5 bases, leaving 10 bases of the junction unmatched. Per germline, CDR1 SGHTA and CDR2 FQGNSA. The CDR3 is 16 residues long.

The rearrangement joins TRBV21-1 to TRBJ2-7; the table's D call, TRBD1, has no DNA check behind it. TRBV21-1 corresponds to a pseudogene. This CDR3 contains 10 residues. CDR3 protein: CASSRTGRGF. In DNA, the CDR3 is TGTGCCAGCAGCAGGACAGGGAGAGGCTTC.

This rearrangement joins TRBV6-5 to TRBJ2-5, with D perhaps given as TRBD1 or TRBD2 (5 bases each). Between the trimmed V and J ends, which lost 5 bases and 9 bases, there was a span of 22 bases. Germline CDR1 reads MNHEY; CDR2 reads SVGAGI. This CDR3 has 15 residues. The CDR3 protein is CASSLGSYGEGPQYF. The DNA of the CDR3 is TGTGCCAGCAGTCTTGGGTCCTACGGCGAGGGGCCCCAGTACTTC.

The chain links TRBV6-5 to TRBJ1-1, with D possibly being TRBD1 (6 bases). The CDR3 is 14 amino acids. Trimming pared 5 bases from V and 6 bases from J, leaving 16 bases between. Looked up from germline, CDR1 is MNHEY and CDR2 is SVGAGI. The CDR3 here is CASSRGTGGAEAFF. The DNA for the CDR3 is TGTGCCAGCAGTCGAGGGACCGGGGGCGCTGAAGCTTTCTTT.

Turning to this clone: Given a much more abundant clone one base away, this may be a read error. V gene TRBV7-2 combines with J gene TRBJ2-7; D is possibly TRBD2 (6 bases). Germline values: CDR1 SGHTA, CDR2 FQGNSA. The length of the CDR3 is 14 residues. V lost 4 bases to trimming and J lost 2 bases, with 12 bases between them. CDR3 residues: CASSSGRGAYEQYF. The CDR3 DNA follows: TGTGCCAGCAGCTCCGGGAGAGGAGCCTACGAGCAGTACTTC.

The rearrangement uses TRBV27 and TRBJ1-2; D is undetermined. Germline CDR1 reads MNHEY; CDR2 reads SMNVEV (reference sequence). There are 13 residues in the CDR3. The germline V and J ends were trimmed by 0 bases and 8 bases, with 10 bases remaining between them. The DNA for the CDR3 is TGTGCCAGCAGTTTATCCCGGGCGGGGGGCTACACCTTC. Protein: CASSLSRAGGYTF.

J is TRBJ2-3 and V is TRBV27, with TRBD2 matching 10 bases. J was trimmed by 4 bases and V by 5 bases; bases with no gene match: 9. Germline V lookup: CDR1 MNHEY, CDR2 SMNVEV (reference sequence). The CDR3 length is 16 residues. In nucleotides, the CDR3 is TGTGCCAGCAGTGCCCCCGGGACTAGCGTCGCAGATACGCAGTATTTT. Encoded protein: CASSAPGTSVADTQYF.

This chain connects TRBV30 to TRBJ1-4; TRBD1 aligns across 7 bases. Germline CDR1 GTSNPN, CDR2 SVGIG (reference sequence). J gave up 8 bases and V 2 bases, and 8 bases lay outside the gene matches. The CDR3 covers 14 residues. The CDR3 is CAWSPGQLREKLFF. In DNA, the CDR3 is TGTGCCTGGAGTCCGGGACAGCTGAGGGAAAAACTGTTTTTT.

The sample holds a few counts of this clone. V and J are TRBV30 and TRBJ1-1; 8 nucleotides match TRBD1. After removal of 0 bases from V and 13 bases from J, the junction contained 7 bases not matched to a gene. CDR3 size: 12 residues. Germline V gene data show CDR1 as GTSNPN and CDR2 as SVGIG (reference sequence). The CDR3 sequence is CAWSVWQGAGFF. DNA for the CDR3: TGTGCCTGGAGTGTATGGCAGGGGGCCGGTTTCTTT.

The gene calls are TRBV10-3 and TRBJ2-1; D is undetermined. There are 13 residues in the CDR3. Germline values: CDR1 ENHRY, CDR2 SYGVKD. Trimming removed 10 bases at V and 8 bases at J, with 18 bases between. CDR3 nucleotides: TGTGCCACCCAGGTCCTTCCGACCCATGAGCAGTTCTTC. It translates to CATQVLPTHEQFF.

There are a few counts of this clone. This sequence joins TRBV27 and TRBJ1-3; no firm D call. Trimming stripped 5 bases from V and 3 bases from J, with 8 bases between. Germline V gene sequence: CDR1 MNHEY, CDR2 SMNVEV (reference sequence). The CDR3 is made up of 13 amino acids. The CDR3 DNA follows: TGTGCCAGCAGTCGGAACTTTGGAAACACCATATATTTT. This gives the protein CASSRNFGNTIYF.

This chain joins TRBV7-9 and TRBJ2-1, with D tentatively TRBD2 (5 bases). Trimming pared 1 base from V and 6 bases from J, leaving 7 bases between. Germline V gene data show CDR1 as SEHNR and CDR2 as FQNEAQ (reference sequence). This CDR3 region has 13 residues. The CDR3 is CASSLVRVNEQFF. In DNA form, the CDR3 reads TGTGCCAGCAGCTTAGTGAGGGTCAATGAGCAGTTCTTC.

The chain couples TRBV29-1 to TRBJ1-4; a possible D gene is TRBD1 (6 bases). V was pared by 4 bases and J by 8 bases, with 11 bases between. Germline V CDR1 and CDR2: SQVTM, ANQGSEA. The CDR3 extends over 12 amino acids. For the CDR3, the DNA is TGCAGCGTTGCAGGGGAACGGGAAAAACTGTTTTTT. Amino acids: CSVAGEREKLFF.

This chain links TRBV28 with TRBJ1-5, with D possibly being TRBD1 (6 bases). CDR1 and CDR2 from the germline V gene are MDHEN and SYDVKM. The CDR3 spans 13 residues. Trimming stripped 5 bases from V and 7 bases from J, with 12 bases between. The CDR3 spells CASSPGVWQPQHF. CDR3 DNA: TGTGCCAGCAGTCCAGGGGTTTGGCAGCCCCAGCATTTT. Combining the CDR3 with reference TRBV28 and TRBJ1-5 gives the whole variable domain DVKVTQSSRYLVKRTGEKVFLECVQDMDHENMFWYRQDPGLGLRLIYFSYDVKMKEKGDIPEGYSVSREKKERFSLILESASTNQTSMYLCASSPGVWQPQHFGDGTRLSIL.

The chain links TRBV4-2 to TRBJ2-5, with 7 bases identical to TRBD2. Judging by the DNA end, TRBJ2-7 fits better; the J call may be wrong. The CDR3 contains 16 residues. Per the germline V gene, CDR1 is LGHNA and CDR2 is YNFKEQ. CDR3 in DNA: TGTGCCAGCAGCCAAGGGGGAGTGGGACTACGCTACGAGCAGTACTTC. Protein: CASSQGGVGLRYEQYF.

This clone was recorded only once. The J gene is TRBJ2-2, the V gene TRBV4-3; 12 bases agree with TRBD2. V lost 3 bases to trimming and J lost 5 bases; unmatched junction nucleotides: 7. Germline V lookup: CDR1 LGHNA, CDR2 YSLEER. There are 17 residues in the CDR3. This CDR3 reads CASSHVLAGGRTGELFF. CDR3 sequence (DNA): TGCGCCAGCAGCCATGTTCTAGCGGGAGGGCGGACCGGGGAGCTGTTTTTT.

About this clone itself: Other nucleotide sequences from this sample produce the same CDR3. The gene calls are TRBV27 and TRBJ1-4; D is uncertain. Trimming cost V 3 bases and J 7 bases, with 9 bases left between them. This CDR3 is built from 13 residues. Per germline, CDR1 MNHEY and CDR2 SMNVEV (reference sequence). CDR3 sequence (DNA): TGTGCCAGCAGTTTCTCGGGGTTTGAAAAACTGTTTTTT. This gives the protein CASSFSGFEKLFF.

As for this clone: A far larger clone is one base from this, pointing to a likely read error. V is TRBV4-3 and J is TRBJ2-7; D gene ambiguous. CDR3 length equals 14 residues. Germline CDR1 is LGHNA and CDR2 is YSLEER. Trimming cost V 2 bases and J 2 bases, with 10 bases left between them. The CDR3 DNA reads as TGCGCCAGCAGCCAATTTGCGTGGCCCTACGAGCAGTACTTC. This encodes CASSQFAWPYEQYF.

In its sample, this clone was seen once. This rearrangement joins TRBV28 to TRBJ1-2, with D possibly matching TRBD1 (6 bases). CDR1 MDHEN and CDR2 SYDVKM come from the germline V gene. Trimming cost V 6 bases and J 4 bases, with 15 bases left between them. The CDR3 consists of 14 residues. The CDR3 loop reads CASSNRDTAYGYTF. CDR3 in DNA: TGTGCCAGCAGCAACCGGGACACAGCCTATGGCTACACCTTC.

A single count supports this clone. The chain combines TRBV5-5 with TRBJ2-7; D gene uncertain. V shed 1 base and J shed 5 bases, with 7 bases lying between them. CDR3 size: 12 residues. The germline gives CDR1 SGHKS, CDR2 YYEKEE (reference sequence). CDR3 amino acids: CASSLRADEQYF. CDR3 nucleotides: TGTGCCAGCAGCTTGAGGGCCGACGAGCAGTACTTC. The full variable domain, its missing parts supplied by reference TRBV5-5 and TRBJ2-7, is DAGVTQSPTHLIKTRGQQVTLRCSPISGHKSVSWYQQVLGQGPQFIFQYYEKEERGRGNFPDRFSARQFPNYSSELNVNALLLGDSALYLCASSLRADEQYFGPGTRLTVT.

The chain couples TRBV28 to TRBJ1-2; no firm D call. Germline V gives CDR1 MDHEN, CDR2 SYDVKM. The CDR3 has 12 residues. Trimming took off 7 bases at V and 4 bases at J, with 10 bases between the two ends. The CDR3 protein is CASTWESYGYTF. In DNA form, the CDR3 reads TGTGCCAGCACTTGGGAATCCTATGGCTACACCTTC.

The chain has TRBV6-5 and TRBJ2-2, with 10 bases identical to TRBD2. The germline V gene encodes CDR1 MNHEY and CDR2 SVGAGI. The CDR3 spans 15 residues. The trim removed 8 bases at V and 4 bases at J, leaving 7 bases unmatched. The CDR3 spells CASHVSSGSTGELFF. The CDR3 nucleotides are TGTGCCAGCCACGTATCTAGCGGGAGCACCGGGGAGCTGTTTTTT.

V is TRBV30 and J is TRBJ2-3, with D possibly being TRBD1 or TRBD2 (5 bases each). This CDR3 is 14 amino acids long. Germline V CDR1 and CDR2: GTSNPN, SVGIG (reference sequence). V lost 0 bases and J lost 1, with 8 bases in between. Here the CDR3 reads CAWSVPGRTDTQYF. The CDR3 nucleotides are TGTGCCTGGAGTGTACCGGGGCGCACAGATACGCAGTATTTT.

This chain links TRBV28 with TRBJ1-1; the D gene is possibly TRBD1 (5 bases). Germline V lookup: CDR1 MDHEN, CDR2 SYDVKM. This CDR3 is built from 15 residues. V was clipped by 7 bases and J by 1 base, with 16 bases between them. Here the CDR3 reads CASTGPGRGNTEAFF. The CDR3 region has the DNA TGTGCCAGCACGGGGCCCGGAAGGGGGAACACTGAAGCTTTCTTT. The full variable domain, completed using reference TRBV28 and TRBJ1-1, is DVKVTQSSRYLVKRTGEKVFLECVQDMDHENMFWYRQDPGLGLRLIYFSYDVKMKEKGDIPEGYSVSREKKERFSLILESASTNQTSMYLCASTGPGRGNTEAFFGQGTRLTVV.

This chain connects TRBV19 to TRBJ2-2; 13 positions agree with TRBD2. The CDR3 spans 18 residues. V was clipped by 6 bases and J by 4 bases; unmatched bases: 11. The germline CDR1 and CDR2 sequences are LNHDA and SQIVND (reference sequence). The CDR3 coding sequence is TGTGCCAGTAGGCGGACTAGCGGGAGTAGCTTGCTCACCGGGGAGCTGTTTTTT. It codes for CASRRTSGSSLLTGELFF. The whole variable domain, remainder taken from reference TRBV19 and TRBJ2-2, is DGGITQSPKYLFRKEGQNVTLSCEQNLNHDAMYWYRQDPGQGLRLIYYSQIVNDFQKGDIAEGYSVSREKKESFPLTVTSAQKNPTAFYLCASRRTSGSSLLTGELFFGEGSRLTVL.

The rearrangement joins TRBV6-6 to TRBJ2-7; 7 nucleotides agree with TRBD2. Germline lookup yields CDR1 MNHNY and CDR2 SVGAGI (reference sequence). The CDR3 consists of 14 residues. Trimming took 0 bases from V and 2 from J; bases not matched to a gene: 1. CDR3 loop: CASSYSGLTYEQYF. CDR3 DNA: TGTGCCAGCAGTTACTCGGGACTAACCTACGAGCAGTACTTC.

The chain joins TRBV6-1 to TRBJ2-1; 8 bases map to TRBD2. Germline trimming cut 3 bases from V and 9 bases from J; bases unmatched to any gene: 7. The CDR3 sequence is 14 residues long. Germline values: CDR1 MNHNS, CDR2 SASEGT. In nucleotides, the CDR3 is TGTGCCAGCAGTGATACCGGGAGCGGGGGTGAGCAGTTCTTC. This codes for CASSDTGSGGEQFF.

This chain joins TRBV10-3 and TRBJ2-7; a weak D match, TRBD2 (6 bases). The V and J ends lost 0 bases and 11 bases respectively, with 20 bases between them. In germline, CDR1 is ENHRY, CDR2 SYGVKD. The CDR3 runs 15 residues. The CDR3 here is CAISESSGAPWGEYF. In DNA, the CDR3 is TGTGCCATCAGTGAGTCTTCCGGGGCTCCGTGGGGGGAGTACTTC.

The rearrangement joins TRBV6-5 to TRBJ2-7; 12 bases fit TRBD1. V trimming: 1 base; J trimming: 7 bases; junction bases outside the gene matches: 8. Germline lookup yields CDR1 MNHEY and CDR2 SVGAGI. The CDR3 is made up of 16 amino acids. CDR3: CASSYFPGQGAQEQYF. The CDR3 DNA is TGTGCCAGCAGTTACTTTCCGGGACAGGGGGCGCAGGAGCAGTACTTC.